The rows below give T cell receptor beta chains drawn from one sample of a study of preoperative IRX-2 immunotherapy in early breast cancer. TCRdb's copy holds only in-frame clones and misses some; the assay was immunoSEQ multiplex PCR. Of under 30,000 clones listed, 70% to 90% are singletons. Here the sequenced sample was tumor tissue, taken after IRX-2 immunotherapy. The source is a human donor with breast cancer. The CDR3 runs from the conserved cysteine through the conserved F or W. The D gene is left open where the match is weak. Where a row states a size, it is once, few, many or the class of an expanded clone; other rows omit it.

V	D	size	J	DNA	CDR3
TRBV6-6	-	-	TRBJ1-5	TGTGCCAGCAGTTACTCTCAGCATAGCAATCAGCCCCAGCATTTT	CASSYSQHSNQPQHF
TRBV7-6	-	-	TRBJ1-3	TGTGCCAGCAGCCCAATTGGCAGGGCGTACTCTGGAAACACCATATATTTT	CASSPIGRAYSGNTIYF
TRBV4-2	-	-	TRBJ1-3	TGTGCCAGCAGCCAAGATCGGCCGGGGACTGCTGGAAACACCATATATTTT	CASSQDRPGTAGNTIYF
TRBV6-9	-	-	TRBJ2-1	TGTGCCAGCAGACCGTCTAGGAGTGAGCAGTTCTTC	CASRPSRSEQFF
TRBV6-1	TRBD1	-	TRBJ1-1	TGTGCCAGCAGTGAGGGGGACAGTTCTGCTCTTGGAGCTTTCTTT	CASSEGDSSALGAFF
TRBV5-1	TRBD2	once	TRBJ2-3	TGCGCCAGCAGCCTGGGACTAGCGGGGGGGACAGATACGCAGTATTTT	CASSLGLAGGTDTQYF
TRBV7-8	-	-	TRBJ1-6	TGTGCCAGCAGCTCACCCGGGCCAAATTCACCCCTCCACTTT	CASSSPGPNSPLHF
TRBV5-4	-	once	TRBJ1-5	TGTGCCAGCAGCTCGACAGGAGGTGATATGGATAGCAATCAGCCCCAGCATTTT	CASSSTGGDMDSNQPQHF
TRBV28	-	-	TRBJ1-1	TGTGCCAGCAGTTCAGTGAACACTGAAGCTTTCTTT	CASSSVNTEAFF
TRBV7-9	TRBD2	-	TRBJ2-3	TGTGCCAGCAGCTTAGTTCCCAGCGGGGGGGTATATACGCAGTATTTT	CASSLVPSGGVYTQYF
TRBV7-9	-	-	TRBJ2-7	TGTGCCAGCAGCGAGACAAATTCCTACGAGCAGTACTTC	CASSETNSYEQYF
TRBV18	-	-	TRBJ2-3	TGTGCCAGCTCACCGGCGAGACTAGGGGGGCCCACAGATACGCAGTATTTT	CASSPARLGGPTDTQYF
TRBV6-6	-	-	TRBJ2-1	TGTGCCAGCACGGGTCTGACCTCCTACAATGAGCAGTTCTTC	CASTGLTSYNEQFF
TRBV11-3	-	once	TRBJ1-5	TGTGCCAGCAGCTTAGCAGGCCAGGGGAACAATCAGCCCCAGCATTTT	CASSLAGQGNNQPQHF
TRBV19	TRBD1	-	TRBJ1-6	TGTGCCAGTAGTATAGATCCGAGCAGGGGGCTAACAGTGTCCTATAATTCACCCCTCCACTTT	CASSIDPSRGLTVSYNSPLHF
TRBV28	TRBD1	once	TRBJ1-2	TGTGCCAGCAGTAGAAGGGGGCCTGGCTATGGCTACACCTTC	CASSRRGPGYGYTF
TRBV9	TRBD1	-	TRBJ2-7	TGTGCCAGCAGCGCGACAGGGGTCTACGAGCAGTACTTC	CASSATGVYEQYF
TRBV6-1	-	-	TRBJ1-3	TGTGCCAGCAGTCAAGACAGGCGTAACCTCGGAAACACCATATATTTT	CASSQDRRNLGNTIYF
TRBV11-1	-	-	TRBJ2-1	TGTGCCAGCAGCTTTTCAAGGGGTGGTGAGCAGTTCTTC	CASSFSRGGEQFF
TRBV7-3	-	-	TRBJ1-1	TGTGCCAGCAGCTTAAGTCCCGGGAACACTGAAGCTTTCTTT	CASSLSPGNTEAFF
TRBV27	-	once	TRBJ2-2	TGTGCCAGCAGTTTATCGACCGTAGGAGCGAGCACCGGGGAGCTGTTTTTT	CASSLSTVGASTGELFF
TRBV6-1	-	-	TRBJ2-2	TGTGCCAGCAAAGGGGAGGCGGGAATCACCGGGGAGCTGTTTTTT	CASKGEAGITGELFF
TRBV4-1	-	once	TRBJ2-1	TGCGCCAGCAGCAAGGCAGGTTCCAATGAGCAGTTCTTC	CASSKAGSNEQFF
TRBV6-5	-	-	TRBJ1-2	TGTGCCAGCAGTTTACAGGGAAGCTATGGCTACACCTTC	CASSLQGSYGYTF
TRBV9	-	-	TRBJ1-2	TGTGCCAGCAGCGTGGATCCCATGTTGGGCTACACCTTC	CASSVDPMLGYTF
TRBV30	-	-	TRBJ1-2	TGTGCCTGGAGTTCCTGGACCGATCCTTATGGCTACACCTTC	CAWSSWTDPYGYTF
TRBV6-5	-	once	TRBJ2-3	TGTGCCAGCAGTTTAACCACTGGCACAGATACGCAGTATTTT	CASSLTTGTDTQYF
TRBV4-1	-	once	TRBJ2-5	TGCGCCAGCAGCATAACGGAAGGACAGAAAGAGACCCAGTACTTC	CASSITEGQKETQYF
TRBV5-1	-	-	TRBJ2-2	TGCGCCAGCAGCTTAGGGGGGGAAAACACCGGGGAGCTGTTTTTT	CASSLGGENTGELFF
TRBV27	-	-	TRBJ1-2	TGTGCCAGCAGTTCGGGGTGGAATGGCTACACCTTC	CASSSGWNGYTF
TRBV4-2	-	-	TRBJ1-2	TGTGCCAGCAGCCAGCCACAGGTTAACTATGGCTACACCTTC	CASSQPQVNYGYTF
TRBV28	-	-	TRBJ1-2	TGTGCCAGCAGTACCGGGCCCTATGGCTACACCTTC	CASSTGPYGYTF
TRBV28	TRBD2	once	TRBJ2-1	TGTGCCAGCAACGAAGCGGGGGGAGGTGAGCAGTTCTTC	CASNEAGGGEQFF
TRBV27	TRBD1	-	TRBJ1-1	TGTGCCAGCAGTTCGTCTTCCGACAGGGGGGCTTTCTTT	CASSSSSDRGAFF
TRBV7-8	-	few	TRBJ2-5	TGCGCCAGCAGCCCAGAAGCTAGCCCCCGGGAGACCCAGTACTTC	CASSPEASPRETQYF
TRBV7-9	-	-	TRBJ1-1	TGTGCCAGCAGCTTAGGGTCCAGGTTGGCTTTCTTT	CASSLGSRLAFF
TRBV7-6	-	-	TRBJ2-1	TGTGCCAGCAGCTTAAACGCCTACAATGAGCAGTTCTTC	CASSLNAYNEQFF
TRBV19	TRBD1	once	TRBJ2-5	TGTGCCAGTAGTATGCGGACAGGGCAAGAGACCCAGTACTTC	CASSMRTGQETQYF
TRBV6-6	-	-	TRBJ2-3	TGTGCCAGCGGGGGTAACACAGATACGCAGTATTTT	CASGGNTDTQYF
TRBV10-1	-	-	TRBJ2-6	TGCGCCAGCCCCCGGTTTGAGGAACAATCTGGGGCCAACGTCCTGACTTTC	CASPRFEEQSGANVLTF
TRBV27	-	-	TRBJ1-2	TGTGCCAGCAGTTTAGGGGGATCATATGGCTACACCTTC	CASSLGGSYGYTF
TRBV21-1	-	-	TRBJ2-1	TGTGCCAGCAGCAAGAAAGACAGGGATTCCTACAATGAGCAGTTCTTC	CASSKKDRDSYNEQFF
TRBV19	-	-	TRBJ1-1	TGTGCCAGTAGTATAAAGATGAACACTGAAGCTTTCTTT	CASSIKMNTEAFF
TRBV2	TRBD1	-	TRBJ1-1	TGTGCCAGCAGGCGGGGACAGGGTTGGATGGCACTTGACACTGAAGCTTTCTTT	CASRRGQGWMALDTEAFF
TRBV7-9	-	-	TRBJ1-4	TGTGCCAGCAGCTTAGTGGGTGCAACTAATGAAAAACTGTTTTTT	CASSLVGATNEKLFF
TRBV5-1	-	-	TRBJ1-3	TGCGCCAGCAAGGAGGTGTCTGGAAACACCATATATTTT	CASKEVSGNTIYF